Below, 28 T cell receptor beta chains from the same sample are listed, as sequenced in a study of T cells in Graves' hyperthyroidism and ophthalmopathy. RNA transcripts yielded amplified TCR beta CDR3 regions. A first-round RT-PCR of the TCR CDR3 used the HTBI primer set. TCRdb re-derived calls from the multiplex PCR reads in MiXCR, one entry per CDR3 protein. The data contain more than 300,000 distinct CDR3 sequences, around 14% of them seen just once; the ten biggest clones take up roughly 9.2%. Sequencing was done on a sample of blood. The receptor set was obtained from a young woman with Graves' hyperthyroidism.

This clonotype has at least ten counts. A read error may account for a junction end that differs from germline. The genes are TRBV3-1 and TRBJ1-1; 7 nucleotides align to TRBD1. This CDR3 contains 19 residues. Germline CDR1 reads LGHDT; CDR2 reads YNNKEL (reference sequence). The CDR3 sequence: CASSLTIEGASVMNAEAFF. In nucleotides, the CDR3 is TGTGCCAGCAGCCTAACTATCGAGGGGGCATCGGTGATGAACGCTGAAGCTTTCTTT.

V gene TRBV7-9 combines with J gene TRBJ1-2; 11 positions match TRBD1. This CDR3 is built from 16 residues. The V gene end was trimmed by 5 bases and the J gene end by 6 bases; junction bases not matched to a gene: 11. The germline V gene encodes CDR1 SEHNR and CDR2 FQNEAQ (reference sequence). The CDR3 protein is CASSPQSWTGGNGYTF. The CDR3 region has the DNA TGTGCCAGCAGCCCACAATCTTGGACAGGGGGCAATGGCTACACCTTC.

In its sample, this clonotype was seen a few times. The chain has TRBV13 and TRBJ2-1, with D possibly being TRBD2 (5 bases). The CDR3 is 15 residues long. CDR1 PRHDT and CDR2 FYEKMQ come from the germline V gene (reference sequence). Between the trimmed V and J ends, which lost 4 bases and 7 bases, there was a span of 17 bases. The CDR3 DNA follows: TGTGCCAGCAGCTCAGGCAGCGGTGCCATAAATGAGCAGTTCTTC. Protein product: CASSSGSGAINEQFF.

This clonotype has a count of ten or more. The V call is TRBV4-1, the J call TRBJ2-3; D possibly corresponds to TRBD1 (6 bases). Per the germline V gene, CDR1 is MGHRA and CDR2 is YSYEKL. This CDR3 is built from 16 residues. Trimming stripped 2 bases from V and 3 bases from J, with 15 bases between. CDR3 region: CASSQPLQGDTDTQYF. Here the CDR3 DNA reads TGCGCCAGCAGCCAACCGCTACAGGGAGATACAGATACGCAGTATTTT.

This clonotype has a count of ten or more. The chain links TRBV11-3 to TRBJ1-3; D perhaps matches TRBD1 (6 bases). The V gene's germline CDR1 is SGHNT and CDR2 YENEEA. The CDR3 runs 14 residues. V shed 4 bases and J shed 1 base, with 8 bases lying between them. For the CDR3, the DNA is TGTGCCAGCAGCTCGACAGGATCTGGAAACACCATATATTTT. This encodes CASSSTGSGNTIYF. Full variable domain (missing parts from reference TRBV11-3 and TRBJ1-3): EAGVVQSPRYKIIEKKQPVAFWCNPISGHNTLYWYLQNLGQGPELLIRYENEEAVDDSQLPKDRFSAERLKGVDSTLKIQPAELGDSAVYLCASSSTGSGNTIYFGEGSWLTVV.

This clonotype was counted many times. The chain has TRBV18 and TRBJ2-5; D remains unclear. V was shortened by 0 bases and J by 4 bases, with 6 bases between the two germline ends. Germline V CDR1 and CDR2: KGHSH, LQKENI. This CDR3 is built from 13 residues. This CDR3 is CASSPPSLETQYF. The CDR3 DNA reads as TGTGCCAGCTCACCACCGTCCCTAGAGACCCAGTACTTC.

This clonotype has just a few counts. The CDR3 loop reads CASSPRLAGGQDTQYF. CDR3 sequence (DNA): TGTGCCAGCAGCCCTAGACTAGCGGGGGGGCAAGATACGCAGTATTTT. The chain carries TRBV5-4 and TRBJ2-3; 14 positions match TRBD2. This CDR3 is built from 16 residues. Germline-derived CDR1 and CDR2 are SGHNT and YYREEE (reference sequence). V was pared by 4 bases and J by 5 bases, with 6 bases of the junction left unmatched.

The V gene is TRBV20-1, the J gene TRBJ1-5; 8 bases match TRBD1. Germline V gene data show CDR1 as DFQATT and CDR2 as SNEGSKA (reference sequence). The CDR3 contains 16 residues. V shed 1 base, J shed 0 bases, and the junction held 5 bases outside the gene matches. The CDR3 sequence is CSARVSGQGSNQPQHF. CDR3 in DNA: TGCAGTGCTAGAGTTTCAGGACAGGGTAGCAATCAGCCCCAGCATTTT.

This clonotype was detected only a few times. The V and J genes are TRBV5-8 and TRBJ2-2; D possibly matches TRBD1 or TRBD2 (5 bases each). V lost 6 bases and J 5 bases, leaving 20 bases between the germline ends. CDR3 size: 16 residues. CDR1 and CDR2 (germline): SGHTS, YDEGEE. Here the CDR3 DNA reads TGTGCCAGCACAAATCCGGGACCCAAGATGACCGGGGAGCTGTTTTTT. Amino acids: CASTNPGPKMTGELFF.

DNA of the CDR3: TGTGCCAGCGCTACGGAGGAGACCCAGTACTTC. It specifies CASATEETQYF. The V gene is TRBV10-3, the J gene TRBJ2-5; D unclear. The CDR3 covers 11 residues. Trimming removed 10 bases at V and 5 bases at J, with 11 bases between. Per germline, CDR1 ENHRY and CDR2 SYGVKD.

The chain links TRBV9 to TRBJ1-1; TRBD1 is a possible D gene (5 bases). The CDR3 totals 14 residues. Germline CDR1 is SGDLS and CDR2 is YYNGEE. V was pared by 0 bases and J by 4 bases, with 10 bases between. The CDR3: CASSVGGGSTEAFF. The CDR3 bases are TGTGCCAGCAGCGTAGGGGGGGGGAGCACTGAAGCTTTCTTT.

This clonotype was seen repeatedly, ten times or more. The chain uses TRBV28 and TRBJ1-1; D is unclear. Germline values: CDR1 MDHEN, CDR2 SYDVKM. This CDR3 has 15 amino acids. Trimming stripped 1 base from V and 0 bases from J, with 9 bases between. CDR3 in DNA: TGTGCCAGCAGTTTATTTCCGGGGTTGAACACTGAAGCTTTCTTT. This gives the protein CASSLFPGLNTEAFF.

In this sample, this clonotype turned up many times. This chain links TRBV7-9 with TRBJ1-1; maybe TRBD1 (5 bases). Germline V gene data show CDR1 as SEHNR and CDR2 as FQNEAQ (reference sequence). Trimming removed 3 bases from V and 4 bases from J, with 15 bases in between. The CDR3 runs 15 residues. CDR3 protein: CASSFLRGTGTEAFF. CDR3 coding DNA: TGTGCCAGCAGCTTCCTCCGGGGGACGGGCACTGAAGCTTTCTTT.

This clonotype has just a few counts. This sequence joins TRBV6-2 or TRBV6-3 and TRBJ2-2, with TRBD1 as a possible D gene (6 bases). The germline CDR1 and CDR2 sequences are MNHEY and SVGEGT. Trimming removed 6 bases at V and 3 bases at J, with 8 bases between. This CDR3 is built from 13 residues. The chain's CDR3 is CASSRTDTGELFF. The DNA for the CDR3 is TGTGCCAGCAGCCGGACAGACACCGGGGAGCTGTTTTTT.

There are many counts of this clonotype. J is TRBJ1-2 and V is TRBV20-1; D is possibly TRBD1 (5 bases). V was trimmed by 1 base and J by 3 bases, leaving 18 bases between them. This CDR3 comprises 16 residues. The V gene's germline CDR1 is DFQATT and CDR2 SNEGSKA (reference sequence). The CDR3 bases are TGCAGTGCTAGAGGGGACTTTCTGGCGGTTTACTATGGCTACACCTTC. This translates into CSARGDFLAVYYGYTF.

Concerning this clonotype itself: A much more abundant neighbour one base away suggests this may be a read error. The rearrangement joins TRBV2 to TRBJ2-2, with D uncertain. Germline CDR1 reads SNHLY; CDR2 reads FYNNEI. This CDR3 region has 14 residues. V lost 10 bases to trimming and J lost 4 bases, with 16 bases between them. CDR3 nucleotides: TGTGCCAAGACGGATTCAACCTTCACCGGGGAGCTGTTTTTT. Amino acids: CAKTDSTFTGELFF.

There are many counts of this clonotype. This sequence joins TRBV28 and TRBJ2-3; the match to TRBD1 covers 10 bases. The CDR3 is 14 amino acids. V shed 7 bases and J 5 bases; nucleotides not matched to a gene: 6. Per germline, CDR1 MDHEN and CDR2 SYDVKM. CDR3: CASIGQGEVDTQYF. The CDR3 nucleotides read TGTGCCAGCATCGGACAGGGGGAGGTAGATACGCAGTATTTT.

This clonotype was recorded at least ten times. The chain has TRBV6-1 and TRBJ2-5; D ambiguous. The CDR3 loop spans 15 amino acids. V lost 5 bases and J 5 bases, leaving 18 bases between the germline ends. From germline, CDR1 is MNHNS and CDR2 SASEGT. Here the CDR3 DNA reads TGTGCCAGCAGTCGCTGGGTAGGGAAAGGGGAGACCCAGTACTTC. This encodes CASSRWVGKGETQYF.

This clonotype came up many times. CDR3: CASRGRMGPGDTQYF. In DNA, the CDR3 is TGTGCCAGCAGGGGAAGAATGGGACCCGGGGATACGCAGTATTTT. V and J are TRBV7-9 and TRBJ2-3, with D perhaps given as TRBD1 or TRBD2 (5 bases each). V dropped 6 bases and J dropped 6 bases, with 19 bases sitting between them. Germline V gives CDR1 SEHNR, CDR2 FQNEAQ (reference sequence). The CDR3 loop spans 15 amino acids.

The sample holds many counts of this clonotype. This chain uses TRBV30 with TRBJ1-1; D not certain. The germline V and J ends were trimmed by 4 bases and 4 bases, with 10 bases remaining between them. Germline V gene sequence: CDR1 GTSNPN, CDR2 SVGIG (reference sequence). CDR3 length: 12 amino acids. The CDR3 is CAWNVEGTEAFF. The CDR3 coding sequence is TGTGCCTGGAACGTTGAGGGCACTGAAGCTTTCTTT.

The chain uses TRBV20-1 and TRBJ2-1, with D tentatively TRBD2 (5 bases). Between the trimmed V and J ends, which lost 0 bases and 8 bases, there was a span of 8 bases. Germline CDR1 is DFQATT and CDR2 is SNEGSKA (reference sequence). The CDR3 extends over 12 amino acids. CDR3 nucleotide sequence: TGCAGTGCTAGAGATTGGGGAGATGAGCAGTTCTTC. It encodes CSARDWGDEQFF.

This clonotype was counted ten times or more. The chain employs TRBV6-1 and TRBJ1-6; perhaps TRBD1 as D (6 bases). V was cut by 7 bases and J by 0 bases, with 19 bases left in between. Germline-derived CDR1 and CDR2 are MNHNS and SASEGT. This CDR3 has 18 residues. The DNA for the CDR3 is TGTGCCAGCACCAAGTCGGGGGCTGATAGCTCCTATAATTCACCCCTCCACTTT. Its protein product is CASTKSGADSSYNSPLHF.

This clonotype was seen repeatedly, ten times or more. CDR3 amino acids: CASRSGQFNQPQHF. Written as DNA, the CDR3 is TGTGCCAGTCGATCCGGACAGTTCAATCAGCCCCAGCATTTT. The gene calls are TRBV19 and TRBJ1-5; tentatively, D is TRBD1 (6 bases). The CDR3 is 14 residues long. Trimming cost V 8 bases and J 3 bases, with 14 bases left between them. From germline, CDR1 is LNHDA and CDR2 SQIVND (reference sequence).

The table lists this clonotype with a count of one. V usage is TRBV12-3 or TRBV12-4 and J usage is TRBJ1-2; TRBD1 matches 7 bases. V trimming: 6 bases; J trimming: 8 bases; junction bases outside the gene matches: 12. The CDR3 is 14 amino acids. As DNA, the CDR3 is TGTGCCAGCAGCCGATCTGACAGGGTTGAAGGCTACACCTTC. Translating gives CASSRSDRVEGYTF.

There are many counts of this clonotype. This chain uses TRBV12-3 or TRBV12-4 with TRBJ1-1; maybe TRBD1 (6 bases). Trimming stripped 6 bases from V and 4 bases from J, with 12 bases between. This CDR3 has 13 amino acids. CDR3 in DNA: TGTGCCAGCAGCCCAGGGGAAGGCACTGAAGCTTTCTTT. Its protein is CASSPGEGTEAFF.

The table lists this clonotype with many counts. The chain carries TRBV11-2 and TRBJ2-5; the D gene is possibly TRBD2 (6 bases). V gave up 4 bases and J gave up 5 bases, with 14 bases separating them. CDR1 is SGHAT, CDR2 FQNNGV, per germline. The CDR3 has 14 residues. The CDR3 loop is CASSSVAGRETQYF. DNA for the CDR3: TGTGCCAGCAGCTCCGTGGCGGGAAGGGAGACCCAGTACTTC.

This clonotype was recorded many times. This chain connects TRBV28 to TRBJ1-1, with TRBD1 identical over 10 bases. The CDR3 spans 16 residues. Losses at the gene ends were 2 bases for V and 5 bases for J; bases not matched to a gene: 8. The germline V gene has CDR1 MDHEN and CDR2 SYDVKM. The chain's CDR3 is CASSLPMTGGLTEAFF. The CDR3 coding sequence is TGTGCCAGCAGTTTACCTATGACAGGGGGCTTGACTGAAGCTTTCTTT.

The chain joins TRBV27 to TRBJ2-7; perhaps TRBD1 as D (5 bases). Trimming took off 7 bases at V and 4 bases at J, with 8 bases between the two ends. The CDR3 loop spans 11 amino acids. Per germline, CDR1 MNHEY and CDR2 SMNVEV (reference sequence). The CDR3 nucleotides read TGTGCCAGCACCGCAGGGTACGAGCAGTACTTC. Translating gives CASTAGYEQYF.